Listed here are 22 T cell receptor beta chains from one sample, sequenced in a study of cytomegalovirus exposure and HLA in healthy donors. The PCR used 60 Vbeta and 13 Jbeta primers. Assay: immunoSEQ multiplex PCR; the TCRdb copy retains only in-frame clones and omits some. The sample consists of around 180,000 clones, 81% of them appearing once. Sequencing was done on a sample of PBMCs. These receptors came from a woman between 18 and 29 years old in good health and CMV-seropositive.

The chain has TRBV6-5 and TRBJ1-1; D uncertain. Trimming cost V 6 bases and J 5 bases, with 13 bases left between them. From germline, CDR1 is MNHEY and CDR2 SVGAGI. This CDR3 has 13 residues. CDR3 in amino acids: CASRSGMGTEAFF. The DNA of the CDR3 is TGTGCCAGCAGGTCGGGGATGGGGACTGAAGCTTTCTTT.

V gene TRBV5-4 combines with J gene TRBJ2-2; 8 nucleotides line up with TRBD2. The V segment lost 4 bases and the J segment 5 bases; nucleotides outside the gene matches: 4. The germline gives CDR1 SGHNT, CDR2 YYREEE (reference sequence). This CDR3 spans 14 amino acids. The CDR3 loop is CASSRGGDTGELFF. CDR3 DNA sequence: TGTGCCAGCAGCCGGGGGGGAGATACCGGGGAGCTGTTTTTT.

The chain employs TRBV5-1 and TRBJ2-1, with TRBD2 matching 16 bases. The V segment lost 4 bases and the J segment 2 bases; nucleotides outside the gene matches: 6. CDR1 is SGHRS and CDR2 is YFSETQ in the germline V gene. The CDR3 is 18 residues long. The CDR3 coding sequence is TGCGCCAGCAGCCCGGGACTAGCGGGGGGGAAACCCTACAATGAGCAGTTCTTC. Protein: CASSPGLAGGKPYNEQFF.

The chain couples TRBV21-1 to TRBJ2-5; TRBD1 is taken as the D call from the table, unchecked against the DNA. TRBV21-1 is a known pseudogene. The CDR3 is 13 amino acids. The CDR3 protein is CASSKVGKETQYF. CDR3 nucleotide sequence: TGTGCCAGCAGCAAAGTGGGCAAAGAGACCCAGTACTTC.

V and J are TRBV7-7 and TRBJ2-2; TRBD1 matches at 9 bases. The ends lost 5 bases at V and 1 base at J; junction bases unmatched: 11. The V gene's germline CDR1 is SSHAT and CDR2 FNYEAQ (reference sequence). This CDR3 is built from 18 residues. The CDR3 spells CASSPGPDRGGNTGELFF. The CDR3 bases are TGTGCCAGCAGCCCGGGTCCTGACAGGGGGGGGAACACCGGGGAGCTGTTTTTT. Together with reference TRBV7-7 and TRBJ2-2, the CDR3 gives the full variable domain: GAGVSQSPRYKVTKRGQDVTLRCDPISSHATLYWYQQALGQGPEFLTYFNYEAQPDKSGLPSDRFSAERPEGSISTLTIQRTEQRDSAMYRCASSPGPDRGGNTGELFFGEGSRLTVL.

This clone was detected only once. DNA for the CDR3: TGTGCCAGCAGAGACAGGGGGACTAATGAAAAACTGTTTTTT. Its translation is CASRDRGTNEKLFF. This rearrangement joins TRBV6-6 to TRBJ1-4; TRBD1 aligns across 9 bases. V shed 6 bases, J shed 2 bases, and the junction held 1 base outside the gene matches. The CDR3 extends over 14 amino acids. Germline lookup yields CDR1 MNHNY and CDR2 SVGAGI (reference sequence).

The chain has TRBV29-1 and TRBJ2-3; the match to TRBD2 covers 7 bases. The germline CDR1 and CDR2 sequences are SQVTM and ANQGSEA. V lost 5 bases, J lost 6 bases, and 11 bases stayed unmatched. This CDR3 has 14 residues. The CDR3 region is CSVYTRTSGDTQYF. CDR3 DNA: TGCAGCGTTTATACTAGGACTAGTGGCGATACGCAGTATTTT.

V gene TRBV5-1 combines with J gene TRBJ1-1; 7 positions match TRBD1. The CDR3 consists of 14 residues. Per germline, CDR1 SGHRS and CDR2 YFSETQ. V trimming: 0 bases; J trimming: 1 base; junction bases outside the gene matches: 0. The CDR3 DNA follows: TGCGCCAGCAGCTTGGGGACAGGGAACACTGAAGCTTTCTTT. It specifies CASSLGTGNTEAFF. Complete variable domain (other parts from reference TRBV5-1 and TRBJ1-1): KAGVTQTPRYLIKTRGQQVTLSCSPISGHRSVSWYQQTPGQGLQFLFEYFSETQRNKGNFPGRFSGRQFSNSRSEMNVSTLELGDSALYLCASSLGTGNTEAFFGQGTRLTVV.

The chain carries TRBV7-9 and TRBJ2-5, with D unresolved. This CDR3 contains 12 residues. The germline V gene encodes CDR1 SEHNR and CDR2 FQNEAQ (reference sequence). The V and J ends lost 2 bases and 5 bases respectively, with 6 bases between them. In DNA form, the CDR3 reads TGTGCCAGCAGCTTAAGTAGTGAGACCCAGTACTTC. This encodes CASSLSSETQYF. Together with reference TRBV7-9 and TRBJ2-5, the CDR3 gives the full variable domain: DTGVSQNPRHKITKRGQNVTFRCDPISEHNRLYWYRQTLGQGPEFLTYFQNEAQLEKSRLLSDRFSAERPKGSFSTLEIQRTEQGDSAMYLCASSLSSETQYFGPGTRLLVL.

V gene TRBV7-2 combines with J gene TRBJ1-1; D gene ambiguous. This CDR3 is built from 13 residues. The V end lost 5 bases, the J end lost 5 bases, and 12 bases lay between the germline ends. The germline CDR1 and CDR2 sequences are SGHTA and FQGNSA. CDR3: CASSLYRGTEAFF. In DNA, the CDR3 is TGTGCCAGCAGCCTTTATCGGGGAACTGAAGCTTTCTTT.

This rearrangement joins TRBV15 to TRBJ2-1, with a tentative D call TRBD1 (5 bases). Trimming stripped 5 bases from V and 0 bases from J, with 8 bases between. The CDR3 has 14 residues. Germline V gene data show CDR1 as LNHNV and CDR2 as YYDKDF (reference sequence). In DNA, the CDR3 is TGTGCCACCAGCTCCGACAGCTCCTACAATGAGCAGTTCTTC. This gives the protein CATSSDSSYNEQFF.

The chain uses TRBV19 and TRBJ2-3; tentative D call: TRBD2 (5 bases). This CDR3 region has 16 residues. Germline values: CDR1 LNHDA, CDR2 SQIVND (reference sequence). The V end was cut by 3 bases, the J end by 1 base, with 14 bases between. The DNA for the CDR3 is TGTGCCAGTAGTATCGGGCAACTCGGGGGCACAGATACGCAGTATTTT. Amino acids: CASSIGQLGGTDTQYF.

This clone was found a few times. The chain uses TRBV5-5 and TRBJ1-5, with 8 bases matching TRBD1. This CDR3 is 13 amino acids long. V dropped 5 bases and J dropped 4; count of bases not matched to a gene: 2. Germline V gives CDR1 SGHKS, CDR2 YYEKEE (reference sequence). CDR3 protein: CASRGQENQPQHF. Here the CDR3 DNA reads TGTGCCAGCAGGGGACAGGAGAATCAGCCCCAGCATTTT.

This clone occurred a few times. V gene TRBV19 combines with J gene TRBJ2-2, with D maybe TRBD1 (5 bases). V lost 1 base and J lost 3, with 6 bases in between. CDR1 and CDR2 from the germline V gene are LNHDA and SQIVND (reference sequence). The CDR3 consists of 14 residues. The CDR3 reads CASSIGQHTGELFF. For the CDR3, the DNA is TGTGCCAGTAGTATAGGACAGCACACCGGGGAGCTGTTTTTT.

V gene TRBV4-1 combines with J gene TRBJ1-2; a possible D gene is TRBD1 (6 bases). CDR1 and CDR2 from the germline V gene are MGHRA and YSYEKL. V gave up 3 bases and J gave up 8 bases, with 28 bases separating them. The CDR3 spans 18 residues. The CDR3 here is CASSHRPAGDTLFRGYTF. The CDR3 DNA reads TGCGCCAGCAGCCACCGCCCGGCAGGGGACACATTATTTAGGGGCTACACCTTC.

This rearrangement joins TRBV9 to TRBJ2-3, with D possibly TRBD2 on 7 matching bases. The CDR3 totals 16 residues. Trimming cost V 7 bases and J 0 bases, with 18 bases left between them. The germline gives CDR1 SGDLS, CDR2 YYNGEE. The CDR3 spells CASGGDTGFSTDTQYF. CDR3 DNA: TGTGCCAGCGGGGGGGACACTGGATTCAGCACAGATACGCAGTATTTT.

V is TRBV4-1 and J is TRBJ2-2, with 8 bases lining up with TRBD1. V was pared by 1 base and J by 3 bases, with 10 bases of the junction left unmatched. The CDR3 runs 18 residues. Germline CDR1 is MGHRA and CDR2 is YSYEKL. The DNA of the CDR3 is TGCGCCAGCAGCCAAGGGACAGGGAGATCTATAGACACCGGGGAGCTGTTTTTT. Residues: CASSQGTGRSIDTGELFF.

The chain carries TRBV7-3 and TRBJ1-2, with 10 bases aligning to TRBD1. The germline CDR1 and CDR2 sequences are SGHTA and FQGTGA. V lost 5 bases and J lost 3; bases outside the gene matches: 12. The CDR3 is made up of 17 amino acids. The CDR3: CASSPGTGEGLDYGYTF. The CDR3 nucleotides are TGTGCCAGCAGCCCCGGGACAGGGGAGGGGTTGGACTATGGCTACACCTTC.

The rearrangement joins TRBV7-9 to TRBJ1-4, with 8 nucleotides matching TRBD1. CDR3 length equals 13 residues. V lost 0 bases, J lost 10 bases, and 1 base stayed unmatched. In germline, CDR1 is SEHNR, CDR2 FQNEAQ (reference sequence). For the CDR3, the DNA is TGTGCCAGCAGCTTAGCAACAGGGGGAAAACTGTTTTTT. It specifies CASSLATGGKLFF.

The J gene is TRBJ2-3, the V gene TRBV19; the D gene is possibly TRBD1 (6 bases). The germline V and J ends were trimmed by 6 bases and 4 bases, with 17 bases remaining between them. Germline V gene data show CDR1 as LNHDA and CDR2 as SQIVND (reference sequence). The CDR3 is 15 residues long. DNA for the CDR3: TGTGCCAGTAGCAGGGGCGGATTCGGGTCAGATACGCAGTATTTT. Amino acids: CASSRGGFGSDTQYF.

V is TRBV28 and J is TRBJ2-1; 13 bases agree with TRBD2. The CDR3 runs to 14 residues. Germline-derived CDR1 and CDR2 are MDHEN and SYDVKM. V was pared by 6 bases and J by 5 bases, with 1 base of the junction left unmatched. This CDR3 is CASRGLAGNNEQFF. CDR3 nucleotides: TGTGCCAGCAGGGGACTAGCGGGGAACAATGAGCAGTTCTTC.

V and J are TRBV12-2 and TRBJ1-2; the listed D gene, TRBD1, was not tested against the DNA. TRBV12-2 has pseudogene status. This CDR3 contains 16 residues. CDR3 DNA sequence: TGTGCAAGTCGCGAGACGACAGGGGAGATTTTAGATGGCTACACCTTC. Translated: CASRETTGEILDGYTF.